The 10 T cell receptor beta chains below were found in one sample sequenced in a study of shared clonotypes between healthy human individuals. The repertoire was sequenced with immunoSEQ multiplex PCR; TCRdb's copy has only in-frame clones and lacks some. The table shows about 1.1 million clones, with about 72% occurring only once. Sequencing was carried out using memory CD4+ T cells from PBMCs. Documented subset: CD45RA-negative fraction. All receptors derive from a man aged 18 to 29 in good health. Some clones in this sample may be carry-over from other donors' samples.

The table lists this clone with many counts. Other DNA variants within this sample encode the same CDR3. The V call is TRBV5-6, the J call TRBJ1-2; weak D call: TRBD1 (5 bases). V was trimmed by 2 bases and J by 7 bases, leaving 6 bases between them. The CDR3 runs 11 residues. Germline loops: CDR1 SGHDT, CDR2 YYEEEE. The CDR3, as DNA: TGTGCCAGCAGCTTTCAGGGTGGCTACACCTTC. Translating gives CASSFQGGYTF.

This rearrangement joins TRBV28 to TRBJ2-7; TRBD1 agrees at 7 bases. Trimming removed 9 bases from V and 4 bases from J; junction bases left unmatched: 3. The CDR3 contains 11 residues. Germline V gives CDR1 MDHEN, CDR2 SYDVKM. The CDR3, as DNA: TGTGCCAGGGGACAGCAGTACGAGCAGTACTTC. Its translation: CARGQQYEQYF.

The chain joins TRBV2 to TRBJ2-1, with 7 bases aligning to TRBD1. J was trimmed by 0 bases and V by 7 bases; bases with no gene match: 3. The CDR3 has 14 amino acids. CDR1 is SNHLY, CDR2 FYNNEI, per germline. The CDR3 loop is CASKGQSSYNEQFF. CDR3 sequence (DNA): TGTGCCAGCAAGGGACAGAGCTCCTACAATGAGCAGTTCTTC.

The rearrangement uses TRBV18 and TRBJ1-1; 7 nucleotides line up with TRBD1. The CDR3 runs to 13 residues. V shed 6 bases and J 2 bases; nucleotides not matched to a gene: 3. Germline CDR1 KGHSH, CDR2 LQKENI. The CDR3: CASSAGGNTEAFF. As DNA, the CDR3 is TGTGCCAGCTCTGCAGGGGGAAACACTGAAGCTTTCTTT.

This clone appeared a single time. This sequence joins TRBV19 and TRBJ1-1; TRBD1 matches at 10 bases. This CDR3 has 13 residues. J was trimmed by 10 bases and V by 5 bases; bases with no gene match: 7. The germline gives CDR1 LNHDA, CDR2 SQIVND (reference sequence). The CDR3 is CASSRGTGVGAFF. DNA of the CDR3: TGTGCCAGTAGTCGCGGGACAGGGGTTGGAGCTTTCTTT.

This chain uses TRBV5-1 with TRBJ2-1, with TRBD1 matching over 7 bases. Germline CDR1 SGHRS, CDR2 YFSETQ. V shed 4 bases and J 6 bases; nucleotides not matched to a gene: 10. This CDR3 has 15 residues. The CDR3 sequence: CASSATLGQINEQFF. As DNA, the CDR3 is TGCGCCAGCAGCGCAACCCTGGGACAGATCAATGAGCAGTTCTTC.

This chain connects TRBV7-3 to TRBJ2-7, with 9 positions matching TRBD1. From germline, CDR1 is SGHTA and CDR2 FQGTGA. V lost 4 bases and J lost 6; bases outside the gene matches: 10. This CDR3 spans 15 amino acids. The DNA for the CDR3 is TGTGCCAGCAGCTCGACCTGGGACAGGGAGGCCGAGCAGTACTTC. This encodes CASSSTWDREAEQYF.

This clone has only a few counts. CDR3 sequence (DNA): TGTGCCATCAGTGCCCCAGCGGGAGGGACCACGGTGTACAATGAGCAGTTCTTC. Translation: CAISAPAGGTTVYNEQFF. This sequence joins TRBV10-3 and TRBJ2-1, with 10 bases fitting TRBD2. V was pared by 4 bases and J by 4 bases, with 13 bases of the junction left unmatched. The CDR3 is made up of 18 amino acids. Per the germline V gene, CDR1 is ENHRY and CDR2 is SYGVKD.

The DNA for the CDR3 is TGCGCCAGCAGCCAAGTCGTCTCTGGGGCCAACGTCCTGACTTTC. Its translation: CASSQVVSGANVLTF. The V and J genes are TRBV4-3 and TRBJ2-6; D is undetermined. With 1 base removed from V and 0 bases from J, the gap between germline ends came to 4 bases. CDR3 size: 15 residues. Germline V gene data show CDR1 as LGHNA and CDR2 as YSLEER.

This clone was detected many times. The chain links TRBV7-7 to TRBJ2-5; 10 nucleotides line up with TRBD2. Germline CDR1 reads SSHAT; CDR2 reads FNYEAQ (reference sequence). This CDR3 comprises 16 residues. Trimming took 5 bases from V and 5 from J; bases not matched to a gene: 11. CDR3 in DNA: TGTGCCAGCAGCCACGCCACTAGCGGGATAGGGGAGACCCAGTACTTC. Its translation is CASSHATSGIGETQYF. Drawing the rest from reference TRBV7-7 and TRBJ2-5, the complete variable domain is GAGVSQSPRYKVTKRGQDVTLRCDPISSHATLYWYQQALGQGPEFLTYFNYEAQPDKSGLPSDRFSAERPEGSISTLTIQRTEQRDSAMYRCASSHATSGIGETQYFGPGTRLLVL.